The 9 T cell receptor beta chains given below trace back to one sample, sequenced in a study of technical replicates of blood from a handful of donors. The table came from immunoSEQ multiplex PCR; TCRdb's copy has only in-frame clones and leaves some out. The sample consists of some 62,000 clones, about 90% of them appearing once. Material for sequencing was PBMCs. These receptors originate from a human donor in good health. Some clones in this sample may be carry-over from other donors' samples.

In nucleotides, the CDR3 is TGTGCCAGCAGCTTGACAGACTTTGACTATGGCTACACCTTC. Translating gives CASSLTDFDYGYTF. The V gene is TRBV7-2, the J gene TRBJ1-2; TRBD1 is a possible D gene (5 bases). The CDR3 runs 14 residues. Between the trimmed V and J ends, which lost 3 bases and 3 bases, there was a span of 11 bases. Looked up from germline, CDR1 is SGHTA and CDR2 is FQGNSA. Supplemented by reference TRBV7-2 and TRBJ1-2, the full variable domain reads GAGVSQSPSNKVTEKGKDVELRCDPISGHTALYWYRQSLGQGLEFLIYFQGNSAPDKSGLPSDRFSAERTGGSVSTLTIQRTQQEDSAVYLCASSLTDFDYGYTFGSGTRLTVV.

The chain joins TRBV30 to TRBJ1-3, with no clear D. CDR1 is GTSNPN and CDR2 is SVGIG in the germline V gene (reference sequence). Trimming pared 0 bases from V and 7 bases from J, leaving 13 bases between. This CDR3 comprises 14 residues. The CDR3 is CAWSVGGASNTIYF. In DNA form, the CDR3 reads TGTGCCTGGAGTGTAGGTGGAGCAAGCAACACCATATATTTT. Variable domain in full (rest from reference TRBV30 and TRBJ1-3): SQTIHQWPATLVQPVGSPLSLECTVEGTSNPNLYWYRQAAGRGLQLLFYSVGIGQISSEVPQNLSASRPQDRQFILSSKKLLLSDSGFYLCAWSVGGASNTIYFGEGSWLTVV.

V and J are TRBV18 and TRBJ2-7; 8 positions match TRBD2. J gave up 6 bases and V 5 bases, and 6 bases lay outside the gene matches. The CDR3 has 13 residues. Germline V lookup: CDR1 KGHSH, CDR2 LQKENI. CDR3 DNA: TGTGCCAGCTCAACTAGCGGCAGGTCCGAGCAGTACTTC. This encodes CASSTSGRSEQYF. The full variable domain, in which reference TRBV18 and TRBJ2-7 provide the parts outside the CDR3, is NAGVMQNPRHLVRRRGQEARLRCSPMKGHSHVYWYRQLPEEGLKFMVYLQKENIIDESGMPKERFSAEFPKEGPSILRIQQVVRGDSAAYFCASSTSGRSEQYFGPGTRLTVT.

The chain joins TRBV30 to TRBJ1-2; D perhaps matches TRBD1 (5 bases). Germline CDR1 is GTSNPN and CDR2 is SVGIG (reference sequence). The V end was cut by 3 bases, the J end by 7 bases, with 12 bases between. The CDR3 runs to 12 residues. The CDR3 DNA follows: TGTGCCTGGAGAAGCTCTAGGGGTGGCTACACCTTC. It translates to CAWRSSRGGYTF. The entire variable domain, with the rest obtained from reference TRBV30 and TRBJ1-2, is as follows: SQTIHQWPATLVQPVGSPLSLECTVEGTSNPNLYWYRQAAGRGLQLLFYSVGIGQISSEVPQNLSASRPQDRQFILSSKKLLLSDSGFYLCAWRSSRGGYTFGSGTRLTVV.

This clone was found a few times. This chain joins TRBV6-5 and TRBJ1-1; D is possibly TRBD1 (6 bases). V lost 2 bases and J 1 base, leaving 11 bases between the germline ends. The CDR3 sequence is 15 residues long. CDR1 is MNHEY, CDR2 SVGAGI, per germline. The CDR3 reads CASSYLTTGNTEAFF. DNA of the CDR3: TGTGCCAGCAGTTACCTCACGACAGGGAACACTGAAGCTTTCTTT.

The chain's CDR3 is CASSQVGNGGSREQYF. Written as DNA, the CDR3 is TGTGCCAGCAGCCAAGTCGGTAACGGGGGGTCGCGAGAGCAGTACTTC. This rearrangement joins TRBV4-2 to TRBJ2-7; 7 positions match TRBD2. Germline-derived CDR1 and CDR2 are LGHNA and YNFKEQ. The CDR3 runs to 16 residues. Trimming at V came to 1 base and at J to 7 bases, leaving 13 bases not matched to a gene.

The chain employs TRBV19 and TRBJ2-2; 8 bases match TRBD2. CDR1 is LNHDA and CDR2 is SQIVND in the germline V gene (reference sequence). V gave up 7 bases and J gave up 3 bases; unmatched junction bases: 7. CDR3 length: 15 residues. The CDR3 region is CASKREGRYTGELFF. CDR3 coding DNA: TGTGCCAGTAAACGGGAGGGCCGGTACACCGGGGAGCTGTTTTTT.

This chain joins TRBV11-2 and TRBJ2-3, with 9 bases lining up with TRBD2. The CDR3 sequence is 17 residues long. Trimming took 1 base from V and 1 from J; bases not matched to a gene: 6. The germline V gene encodes CDR1 SGHAT and CDR2 FQNNGV. CDR3 nucleotide sequence: TGTGCCAGCAGCTTAGGGGGCGCGGGAGGGCGCACAGATACGCAGTATTTT. As protein: CASSLGGAGGRTDTQYF.

This rearrangement joins TRBV29-1 to TRBJ2-7; 7 bases line up with TRBD2. V lost 4 bases and J lost 6; bases outside the gene matches: 6. CDR3 length: 12 amino acids. Germline-derived CDR1 and CDR2 are SQVTM and ANQGSEA. In nucleotides, the CDR3 is TGCAGCGTTGTGAGGGGAGGGACCGAGCAGTACTTC. Translated: CSVVRGGTEQYF.